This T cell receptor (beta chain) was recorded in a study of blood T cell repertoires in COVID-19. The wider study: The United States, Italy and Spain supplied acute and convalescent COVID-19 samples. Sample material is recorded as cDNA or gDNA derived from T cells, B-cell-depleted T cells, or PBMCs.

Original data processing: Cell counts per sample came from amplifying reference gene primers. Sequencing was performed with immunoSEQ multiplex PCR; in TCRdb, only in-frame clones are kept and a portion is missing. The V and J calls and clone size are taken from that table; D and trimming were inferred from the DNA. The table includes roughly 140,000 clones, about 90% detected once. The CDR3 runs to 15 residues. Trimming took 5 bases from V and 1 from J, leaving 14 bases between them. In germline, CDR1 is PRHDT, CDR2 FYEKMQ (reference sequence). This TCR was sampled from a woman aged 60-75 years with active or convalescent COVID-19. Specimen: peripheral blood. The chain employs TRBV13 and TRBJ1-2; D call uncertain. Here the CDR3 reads CASSPGSSFNYGYTF. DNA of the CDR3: TGTGCCAGCAGCCCCGGGAGTTCCTTTAACTATGGCTACACCTTC. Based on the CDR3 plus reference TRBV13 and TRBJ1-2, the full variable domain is AAGVIQSPRHLIKEKRETATLKCYPIPRHDTVYWYQQGPGQDPQFLISFYEKMQSDKGSIPDRFSAQQFSDYHSELNMSSLELGDSALYFCASSPGSSFNYGYTFGSGTRLTVV.